This T cell receptor (beta chain) was recorded in a study of blood T cell repertoires in COVID-19. The method was immunoSEQ multiplex PCR; TCRdb's version includes in-frame clones alone and lacks a portion of them. The sample records roughly 40,000 clones, approximately 80% being singletons. Trimming shortened V by 1 base and J by 0 bases, and 6 bases separated the two germline ends. CDR3 length: 14 residues. CDR1 and CDR2 (germline): LNHNV, YYDKDF (reference sequence). The rearrangement uses TRBV15 and TRBJ1-1, with TRBD1 as a possible D gene (5 bases). The sequence derives from a man between 65 and 80 years old with acute or convalescent COVID-19. Sequenced sample: peripheral blood. The CDR3 region is CATSRVQVNTEAFF. The CDR3, as DNA: TGTGCCACCAGCAGAGTACAGGTGAACACTGAAGCTTTCTTT. Full variable domain (outside the CDR3, taken from reference TRBV15 and TRBJ1-1): DAMVIQNPRYQVTQFGKPVTLSCSQTLNHNVMYWYQQKSSQAPKLLFHYYDKDFNNEADTPDNFQSRRPNTSFCFLDIRSPGLGDTAMYLCATSRVQVNTEAFFGQGTRLTVV.